This is a list of T cell receptor beta chains from one sample in a study of blood T cell repertoires in COVID-19. This table comes from immunoSEQ multiplex PCR, and its TCRdb copy is limited to in-frame clones, with some not included. In the table there are fewer than 300,000 clones, over 75% of which are singletons. The sample taken for sequencing was PBMCs or T cells enriched from blood (not recorded which). These receptors originate from a woman in her thirties who had recovered from COVID-19. CDR3s include the opening cysteine and the closing phenylalanine or tryptophan. Each record gives: D gene, clone size, V gene, J gene, CDR3 DNA, CDR3 protein. D genes are given only for firm matches. Clone size is not always given. Where it is, it says once, few, many or a class for expanded clones.

>.|.|TRBV5-1|TRBJ1-1
TGCGCCAGCAGCCCGGACAGAAAGGGCACTGAAGCTTTCTTT
CASSPDRKGTEAFF
>.|.|TRBV6-4|TRBJ1-2
TGTGCCAGCAGTGACTCGGCTTGGAGCTATGGCTACACCTTC
CASSDSAWSYGYTF
>TRBD1|.|TRBV2|TRBJ1-1
TGTGCCAGCACGACAGGGAGGACCACTGAAGCTTTCTTT
CASTTGRTTEAFF
>TRBD1|few|TRBV27|TRBJ1-2
TGTGCCAGCAGAGGCCCCGGGACAGGGAACTATGGCTACACCTTC
CASRGPGTGNYGYTF
>TRBD1|.|TRBV20-1|TRBJ1-3
TGCAGTGCTAGTCACAGGGGGCGAAGCTCTCTAGCTGGAAACACCATATATTTT
CSASHRGRSSLAGNTIYF
>.|.|TRBV6-5|TRBJ1-1
TGTGCCAGCCTGCTTGAGGCTGAAGCTTTCTTT
CASLLEAEAFF
>.|many|TRBV6-5|TRBJ2-4
TGTGCCAGCAGTTCATGGACAGAAAAAAACATTCAGTACTTC
CASSSWTEKNIQYF
>TRBD1|.|TRBV2|TRBJ1-5
TGTGCCAGCAGTGAGGACAGGGCACTTAATCAGCCCCAGCATTTT
CASSEDRALNQPQHF
>TRBD1|.|TRBV7-9|TRBJ2-7
TGTGCCAGCAGCCCCGGACAGGGAGCGTCCTACGAGCAGTACTTC
CASSPGQGASYEQYF
>.|few|TRBV2|TRBJ1-5
TGTGCCAGCACTATTGACACCCTTCAACGGCCCCAGCATTTT
CASTIDTLQRPQHF
>.|.|TRBV2|TRBJ1-2
TGTGCCAGCAGCCCGGGGGAAACTAACTATGGCTACACCTTC
CASSPGETNYGYTF
>TRBD1|.|TRBV25-1|TRBJ2-2
TGTGCCAGCAGTGAATGGGGGACAGGGAACACCGGGGAGCTGTTTTTT
CASSEWGTGNTGELFF
>.|.|TRBV29-1|TRBJ1-1
TGCAGCCCACAACGGGGCACTGAAGCTTTCTTT
CSPQRGTEAFF
>.|.|TRBV5-1|TRBJ2-7
TGCGCCAGCAGCTTGGGAAATACGGGAGCTTCCGAGCAGTACTTC
CASSLGNTGASEQYF
>.|.|TRBV5-6|TRBJ1-2
TGTGCCAGCAGCACCTCCAGGACGGGGTTCTATGGCTACACCTTC
CASSTSRTGFYGYTF
>TRBD1|.|TRBV7-9|TRBJ1-1
TGTGCCAGCAGCTTCCTGCCGACCGGGACAGTGAACACTGAAGCTTTCTTT
CASSFLPTGTVNTEAFF
>.|.|TRBV1|TRBJ1-2
TGCACCAGCAGCCAAGGAGAAACGGGACAGCGGGGCTACACCTTC
CTSSQGETGQRGYTF
>TRBD2|.|TRBV4-1|TRBJ2-1
TGCGCCAGCAGCCAGCCCTGGACTAGCGGGGGCGGGGAGCAGTTCTTC
CASSQPWTSGGGEQFF
>.|once|TRBV27|TRBJ2-3
TGTGCCAGCAGTTTACCGAGAGGGACTCCTAATACGCAGTATTTT
CASSLPRGTPNTQYF
>.|.|TRBV20-1|TRBJ1-4
TGCAGTGCTAGTTCGGAGATTAATGAAAAACTGTTTTTT
CSASSEINEKLFF
>TRBD2|.|TRBV9|TRBJ2-5
TGTGCCAGCAGCGTCGGGAGGGGGCAAGAGACCCAGTACTTC
CASSVGRGQETQYF
>.|.|TRBV9|TRBJ1-4
TGTGCCAGCCGCGGTGGGGCAGATGGTGAAAAACTGTTTTTT
CASRGGADGEKLFF
>TRBD2|.|TRBV4-2|TRBJ2-3
TGTGCCAGCAGCCAAGATCTAGCGGGAGGCACAGATACGCAGTATTTT
CASSQDLAGGTDTQYF
>.|.|TRBV19|TRBJ2-2
TGTGCCAGTACCTCCCTTAGGGGAACCGGGGAGCTGTTTTTT
CASTSLRGTGELFF
>TRBD1|.|TRBV7-9|TRBJ1-2
TGTGCCAGCAGCTTAGAAGGACAGGGGGCGCCGACCTTC
CASSLEGQGAPTF
>TRBD1|.|TRBV30|TRBJ1-5
TGTGCCTGTGGACAGGGATTCAATCAGCCCCAGCATTTT
CACGQGFNQPQHF
>.|.|TRBV2|TRBJ1-5
TGTGCCGGCCTGGGGGGGCGCAGCAGCAATCAGCCCCAGCATTTT
CAGLGGRSSNQPQHF
>TRBD2|.|TRBV19|TRBJ2-5
TGTGCCAGTAGTCTCGGTGGCGCAGGACTAGCGACTCAAGAGACCCAGTACTTC
CASSLGGAGLATQETQYF
>.|.|TRBV3-1/TRBV3-2|TRBJ1-5
TGTGCCAGCAGTCGGACTGATTCGGGGAATCAGCCCCAGCATTTT
CASSRTDSGNQPQHF
>.|.|TRBV6-5|TRBJ2-2
TGTGCCAGCAGTTACTCGGCGGTCGGGGAGCTGTTTTTT
CASSYSAVGELFF
>TRBD2|.|TRBV19|TRBJ2-3
TGTGCCAGTAATGTAGCGGGAGTGGATAGTACGCAGTATTTT
CASNVAGVDSTQYF
>TRBD1|.|TRBV5-1|TRBJ1-3
TGCGCCAGCAGCTTGGACAGGGGGCGAGCTGGAAACACCATATATTTT
CASSLDRGRAGNTIYF
>.|few|TRBV7-6|TRBJ1-4
TGTGCCAGCAGCCAACAGGAAGCTGAAAAACTGTTTTTT
CASSQQEAEKLFF
>.|.|TRBV27|TRBJ2-7
TGTGCCAGCAGTTTAAGGTCGCGGGTCCCCTACGAGCAGTACTTC
CASSLRSRVPYEQYF
>TRBD1|.|TRBV5-1|TRBJ1-1
TGCGCCAGCAGCTTGGGGGACAGGGAGTCTTTCTTT
CASSLGDRESFF
>.|once|TRBV29-1|TRBJ2-1
TGCAGCGTTGAAGACCCTACCCCCGGGATCTCCTACAATGAGCAGTTCTTC
CSVEDPTPGISYNEQFF
>.|.|TRBV5-4|TRBJ2-7
TGTGCCAGCAGCCCCGGGGCTAGCGTCAGCTCCTACGAGCAGTACTTC
CASSPGASVSSYEQYF
>.|.|TRBV10-3|TRBJ1-2
TGTGCCATCAGTACTGACAGCTATGGCTACACCTTC
CAISTDSYGYTF
>.|.|TRBV6-5|TRBJ2-3
TGTGCCAGCAGTTACGAGGATACGCAGTATTTT
CASSYEDTQYF
>TRBD2|.|TRBV27|TRBJ2-1
TGTGCCAGCACGGCACTAGCGGGAAGCTACAATGAGCAGTTCTTC
CASTALAGSYNEQFF
>TRBD2|.|TRBV2|TRBJ2-7
TGTGCCAGCAGAACCTCTAGGACTAGCTCCTACGAGCAGTACTTC
CASRTSRTSSYEQYF
>.|.|TRBV27|TRBJ1-5
TGTGCCAGCAGCCCCAGGGCCAGGAGGGGGCCCCAGCATTTT
CASSPRARRGPQHF
>.|.|TRBV7-2|TRBJ2-2
TGTGCCAGCAGCAGTCCCCCCGGGACATCGACCACCGGGGAGCTGTTTTTT
CASSSPPGTSTTGELFF
>.|once|TRBV19|TRBJ1-2
TGTGCCAGTAGTATCATGGCAGGGAGGACCAACGGCTACACCTTC
CASSIMAGRTNGYTF
>.|.|TRBV28|TRBJ1-2
TGTGCCAGCAGTTACAGGTTTTATGGCTACACCTTC
CASSYRFYGYTF
>TRBD1|.|TRBV7-9|TRBJ2-3
TGTGCCAGCAGCTTAGGGCAGGGGGCAAAAGATACGCAGTATTTT
CASSLGQGAKDTQYF
>.|.|TRBV5-1|TRBJ1-2
TGCGCCAGCAGCCAAGTAGAAGACTATGGCTACACCTTC
CASSQVEDYGYTF